This T cell receptor (beta chain) stems from a study of cytomegalovirus exposure and HLA in healthy donors. Per the germline V gene, CDR1 is SQVTM and CDR2 is ANQGSEA. V gave up 4 bases and J gave up 4 bases, with 13 bases separating them. This CDR3 is 13 amino acids long. The study ran its PCR with 60 Vbeta and 13 Jbeta primers. Produced via immunoSEQ multiplex PCR; TCRdb's table is partial and in-frame only. This sample has under 200,000 clones; around 75% occur once, and the top ten carry 1.5% to 2%. The genes are TRBV29-1 and TRBJ1-2, with D maybe TRBD1 (6 bases). The specimen was PBMCs. The receptor was derived from a woman aged 30 to 39 in good health and CMV-seronegative. The CDR3 is CSVGQVGPYGYTF. The CDR3 DNA follows: TGCAGCGTTGGACAGGTCGGACCCTATGGCTACACCTTC.